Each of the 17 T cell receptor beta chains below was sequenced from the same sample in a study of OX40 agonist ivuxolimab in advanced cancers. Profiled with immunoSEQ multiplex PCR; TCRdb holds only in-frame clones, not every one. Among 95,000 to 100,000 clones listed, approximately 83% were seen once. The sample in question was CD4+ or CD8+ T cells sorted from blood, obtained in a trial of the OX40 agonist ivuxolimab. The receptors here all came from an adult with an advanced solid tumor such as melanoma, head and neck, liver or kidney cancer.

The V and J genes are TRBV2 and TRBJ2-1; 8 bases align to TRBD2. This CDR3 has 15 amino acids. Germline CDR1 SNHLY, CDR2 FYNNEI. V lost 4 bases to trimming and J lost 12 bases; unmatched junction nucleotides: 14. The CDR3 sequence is CASSVGGRTNESQFF. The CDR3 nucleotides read TGTGCCAGCAGTGTTGGCGGGAGGACGAATGAGTCGCAGTTCTTC. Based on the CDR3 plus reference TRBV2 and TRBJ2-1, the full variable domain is EPEVTQTPSHQVTQMGQEVILRCVPISNHLYFYWYRQILGQKVEFLVSFYNNEISEKSEIFDDQFSVERPDGSNFTLKIRSTKLEDSAMYFCASSVGGRTNESQFFGPGTRLTVL.

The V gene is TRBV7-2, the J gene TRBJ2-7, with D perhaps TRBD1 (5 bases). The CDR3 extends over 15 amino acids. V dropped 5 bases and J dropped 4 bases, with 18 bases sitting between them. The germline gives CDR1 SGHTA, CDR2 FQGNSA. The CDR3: CASSDPSRALYEQYF. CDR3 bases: TGTGCCAGCAGCGACCCGTCCAGGGCTTTATACGAGCAGTACTTC.

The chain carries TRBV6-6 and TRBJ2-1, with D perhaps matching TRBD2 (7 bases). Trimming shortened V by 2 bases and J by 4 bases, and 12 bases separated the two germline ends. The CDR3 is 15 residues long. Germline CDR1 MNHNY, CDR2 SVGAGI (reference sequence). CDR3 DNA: TGTGCCAGCAGTTACCGGGCGGGGGCTTACAATGAGCAGTTCTTC. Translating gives CASSYRAGAYNEQFF.

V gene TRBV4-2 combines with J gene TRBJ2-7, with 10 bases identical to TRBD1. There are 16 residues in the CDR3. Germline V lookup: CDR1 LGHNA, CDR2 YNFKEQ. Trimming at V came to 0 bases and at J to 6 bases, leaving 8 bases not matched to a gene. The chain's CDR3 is CASSQERTGGTCEQYF. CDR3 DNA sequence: TGTGCCAGCAGCCAAGAGAGGACAGGGGGAACCTGCGAGCAGTACTTC.

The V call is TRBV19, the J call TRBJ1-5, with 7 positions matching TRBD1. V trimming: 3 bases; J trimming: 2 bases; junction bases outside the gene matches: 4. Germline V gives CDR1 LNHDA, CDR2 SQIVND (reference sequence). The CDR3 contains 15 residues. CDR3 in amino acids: CASSITGAGNQPQHF. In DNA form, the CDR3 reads TGTGCCAGTAGTATTACAGGGGCCGGCAATCAGCCCCAGCATTTT. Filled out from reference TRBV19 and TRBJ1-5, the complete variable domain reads DGGITQSPKYLFRKEGQNVTLSCEQNLNHDAMYWYRQDPGQGLRLIYYSQIVNDFQKGDIAEGYSVSREKKESFPLTVTSAQKNPTAFYLCASSITGAGNQPQHFGDGTRLSIL.

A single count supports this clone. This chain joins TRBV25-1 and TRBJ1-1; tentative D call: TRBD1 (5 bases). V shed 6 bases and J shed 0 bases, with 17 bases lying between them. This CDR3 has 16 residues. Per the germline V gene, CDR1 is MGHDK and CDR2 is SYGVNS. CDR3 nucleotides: TGTGCCAGCAGCCCCAAAGGGGTCAACATGAACACTGAAGCTTTCTTT. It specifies CASSPKGVNMNTEAFF.

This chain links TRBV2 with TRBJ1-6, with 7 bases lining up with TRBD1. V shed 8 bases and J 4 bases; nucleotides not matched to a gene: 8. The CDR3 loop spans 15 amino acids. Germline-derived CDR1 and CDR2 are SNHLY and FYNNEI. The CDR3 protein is CASDRESTYNSPLHF. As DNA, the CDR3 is TGTGCCAGCGACAGGGAGTCTACTTATAATTCACCCCTCCACTTT.

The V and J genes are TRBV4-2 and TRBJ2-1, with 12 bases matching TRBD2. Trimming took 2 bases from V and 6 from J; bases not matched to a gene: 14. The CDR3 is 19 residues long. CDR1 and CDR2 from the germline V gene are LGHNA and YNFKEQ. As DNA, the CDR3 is TGTGCCAGCAGCCAAATCTACGGACTAGCGGGATGGGGGGGCAATGAGCAGTTCTTC. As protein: CASSQIYGLAGWGGNEQFF.

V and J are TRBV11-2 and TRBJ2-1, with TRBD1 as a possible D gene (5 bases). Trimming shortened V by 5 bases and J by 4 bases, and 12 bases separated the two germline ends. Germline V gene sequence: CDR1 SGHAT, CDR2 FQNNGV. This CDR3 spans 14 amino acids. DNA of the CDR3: TGTGCCAGCAGCCCCGTTCGGACATACAATGAGCAGTTCTTC. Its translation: CASSPVRTYNEQFF.

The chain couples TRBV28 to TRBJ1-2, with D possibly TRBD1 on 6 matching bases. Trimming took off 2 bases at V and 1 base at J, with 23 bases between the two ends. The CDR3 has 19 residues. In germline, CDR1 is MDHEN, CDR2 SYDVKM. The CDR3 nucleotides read TGTGCCAGCAGTTTAGGGGCTGTTGGGGGGCGCGGGGTTAACTATGGCTACACCTTC. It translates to CASSLGAVGGRGVNYGYTF.

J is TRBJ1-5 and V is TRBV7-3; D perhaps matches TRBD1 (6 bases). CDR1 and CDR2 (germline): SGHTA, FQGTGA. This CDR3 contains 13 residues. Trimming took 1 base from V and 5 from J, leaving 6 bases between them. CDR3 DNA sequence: TGTGCCAGCAGCTTAAACAGGGATCAGCCCCAGCATTTT. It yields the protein CASSLNRDQPQHF.

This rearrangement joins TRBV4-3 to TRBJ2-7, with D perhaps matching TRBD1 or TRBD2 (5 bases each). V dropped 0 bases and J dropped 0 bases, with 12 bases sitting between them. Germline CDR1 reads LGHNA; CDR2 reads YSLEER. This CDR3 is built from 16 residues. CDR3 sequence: CASSQDHWGSSYEQYF. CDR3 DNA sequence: TGCGCCAGCAGCCAAGATCATTGGGGGAGCTCCTACGAGCAGTACTTC.

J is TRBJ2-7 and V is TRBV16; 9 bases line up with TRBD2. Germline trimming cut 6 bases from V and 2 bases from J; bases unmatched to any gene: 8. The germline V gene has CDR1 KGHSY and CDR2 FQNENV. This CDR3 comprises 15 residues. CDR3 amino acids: CASRKSGGGAYEQYF. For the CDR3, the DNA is TGTGCCAGCAGAAAAAGTGGCGGGGGGGCCTACGAGCAGTACTTC.

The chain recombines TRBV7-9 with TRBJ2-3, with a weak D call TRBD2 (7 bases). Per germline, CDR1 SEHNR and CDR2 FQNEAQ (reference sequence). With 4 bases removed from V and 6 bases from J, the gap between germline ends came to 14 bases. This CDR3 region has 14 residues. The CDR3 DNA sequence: TGTGCCAGCAGCTCCCGGGGGGCTGCGGATACGCAGTATTTT. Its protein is CASSSRGAADTQYF.

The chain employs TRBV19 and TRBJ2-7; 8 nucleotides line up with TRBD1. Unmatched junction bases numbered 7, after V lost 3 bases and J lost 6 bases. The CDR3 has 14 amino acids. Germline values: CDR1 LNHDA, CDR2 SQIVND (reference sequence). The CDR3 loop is CASSIRQGSGEQYF. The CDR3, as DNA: TGTGCCAGTAGTATCCGACAGGGGAGTGGCGAGCAGTACTTC.

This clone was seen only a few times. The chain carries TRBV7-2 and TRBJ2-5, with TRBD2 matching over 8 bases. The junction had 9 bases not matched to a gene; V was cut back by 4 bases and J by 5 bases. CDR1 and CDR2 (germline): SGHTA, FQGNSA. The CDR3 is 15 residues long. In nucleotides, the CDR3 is TGTGCCAGCAGCTCGCAAGCGGGAGCAACGGAGACCCAGTACTTC. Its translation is CASSSQAGATETQYF. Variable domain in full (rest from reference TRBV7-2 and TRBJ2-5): GAGVSQSPSNKVTEKGKDVELRCDPISGHTALYWYRQSLGQGLEFLIYFQGNSAPDKSGLPSDRFSAERTGGSVSTLTIQRTQQEDSAVYLCASSSQAGATETQYFGPGTRLLVL.

In DNA, the CDR3 is TGTGCCAGCACCGTCCGGGTCACAGGGGGGAAACTGTTTTTT. It translates to CASTVRVTGGKLFF. The chain is built from TRBV27 and TRBJ1-4; 8 bases fit TRBD1. The CDR3 has 14 amino acids. Trimming removed 7 bases from V and 11 bases from J; junction bases left unmatched: 12. Germline V gene lookup returns CDR1 MNHEY and CDR2 SMNVEV (reference sequence).